The subject of this entry is one T cell receptor beta chain. This sample stems from a study of T cell changes during pregnancy in multiple sclerosis. Repertoires were generated with immunoSEQ multiplex PCR, while TCRdb's copy carries only in-frame clones and drops some. The table shows around 39,000 clones, with roughly 92% occurring only once. V was cut by 5 bases and J by 6 bases, with 7 bases left in between. The CDR3 totals 12 residues. Per germline, CDR1 SEHNR and CDR2 FQNEAQ (reference sequence). Sequencing used PBMCs (not recorded whether the cells were cultured). The V gene is TRBV7-9, the J gene TRBJ1-4; D not certain. The TCR was taken from a female donor with multiple sclerosis, enrolled in a pregnancy study. The CDR3 spells CASSPTDEKLFF. In DNA, the CDR3 is TGTGCCAGCAGCCCCACTGATGAAAAACTGTTTTTT.